This entry features one T cell receptor beta chain sequence. It lacks a known antigen. Within one base of it there is no much larger clone, and no base qualities were kept. The data were taken from a study of B cell selection in AIRE deficiency (dated by TCRdb to the late 2010s). Regarding the research as a whole: A comparison of TCRbeta repertoires of sorted blood CD4+ conventional T cells and regulatory T cells was made between AIRE-deficient patients and healthy controls. The TCR-sequenced cohort comprised roughly five AIRE-deficient APECED patients and roughly five healthy control donors.

What the research found in general, with its limitations: Only TCRbeta chains were sequenced; about 36% of shared healthy-donor Treg sequences also occurred in healthy Tconv, possibly because of differing TCRalpha chains. In AIRE-deficient patients, Tconv and Treg cells had TCRBV gene usage, CDR3 length and TCR diversity comparable to those in healthy donors. Shared Treg sequences had shorter CDR3s, reflecting a bias toward rearrangements with few non-templated nucleotide insertions. Roughly a third of the Treg TCRbeta sequences shared among healthy donors turned up in patient Tconv cells, suggesting that Treg-biased clones are diverted into the Tconv compartment. Among 3,500 to 4,000 shared Treg TCRbeta sequences, 31.6% were shared exclusively by healthy donors and approximately 9.1% exclusively by patients, which suggests that Treg selection is less efficient in the absence of AIRE.

The CDR3 goes from the cysteine to the phenylalanine over 17 residues. The CDR3 DNA has 51 bases and is translated from base 1. The germline V gene provides CDR1 SGDLS and CDR2 YYNGEE. V is trimmed back by 4 bases and J by 6 bases, and the junction contains 11 bases that no gene match accounts for. The immunoSEQ platform was used to sequence the TCRbeta chain. The authors' pipeline ran thus. Pooled conventional T cell repertoires yielded approximately 1x10^5 distinct in-frame TCRbeta sequences from patients and around 130,000 from healthy donors. Treg TCRbeta sequences found in two or more individuals were defined as public, and these public Treg TCRbeta sequences were then searched for in Tconv repertoires. Differences between groups were assessed using Mann-Whitney U tests with Bonferroni-Dunn correction in GraphPad Prism 7.03. TCRdb retrieved this table from immuneACCESS and kept in-frame rearrangements only. Not all clones are present; in checked studies, unresolved V genes account for under half, and no reason is known for the remainder. D and trimming were read from the DNA, whereas the V and J calls and clone size are those reported in that table. This sample gives fewer than 25,000 clones in total; around 96% of them show up just once. 0.15% to 0.2% of the sample rests with the top ten.

Conventional CD4 T cells were sorted as cells that were CD4+CD127+. The healthy donors who provided the control samples were not related to the patients. Tconv and Treg cells for TCRbeta sequencing were sorted on a FACSAria flow cytometer. Sorted cells were collected into 5-ml round-bottom polystyrene tubes, and dry cell pellets were frozen at -80°C before sequencing. Sequenced input: CD4+CD127+ conventional T cells sorted from PBMCs. The chain is encoded by TRBV9 joined to TRBJ2-1; 12 middle bases align to TRBD1. The receptor was isolated from a human donor in good health. CDR3 reads: CASSPRGTGGAGNEQFF. The nucleotides read TGTGCCAGCAGCCCCCGAGGGACAGGGGGCGCCGGCAATGAGCAGTTCTTC. With the portions outside the CDR3 filled from the reference TRBV9 and TRBJ2-1 genes, the complete variable region becomes DSGVTQTPKHLITATGQRVTLRCSPRSGDLSVYWYQQSLDQGLQFLIQYYNGEERAKGNILERFSAQQFPDLHSELNLSSLELGDSALYFCASSPRGTGGAGNEQFFGPGTRLTVL.